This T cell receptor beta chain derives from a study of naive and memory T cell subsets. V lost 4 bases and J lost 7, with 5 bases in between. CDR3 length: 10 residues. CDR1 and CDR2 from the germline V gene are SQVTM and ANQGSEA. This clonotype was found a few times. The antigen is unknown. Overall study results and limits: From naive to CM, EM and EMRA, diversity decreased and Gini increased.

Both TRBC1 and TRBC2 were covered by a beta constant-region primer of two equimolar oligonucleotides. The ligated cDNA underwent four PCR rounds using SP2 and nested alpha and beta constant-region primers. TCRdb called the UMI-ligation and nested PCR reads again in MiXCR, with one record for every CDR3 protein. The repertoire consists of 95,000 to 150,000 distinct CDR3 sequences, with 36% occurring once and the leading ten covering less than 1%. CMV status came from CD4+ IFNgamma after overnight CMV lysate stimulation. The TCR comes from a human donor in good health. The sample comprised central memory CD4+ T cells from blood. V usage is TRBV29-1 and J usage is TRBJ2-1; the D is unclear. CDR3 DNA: TGCAGCGTTGGCCTTAATGAGCAGTTCTTC. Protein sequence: CSVGLNEQFF.